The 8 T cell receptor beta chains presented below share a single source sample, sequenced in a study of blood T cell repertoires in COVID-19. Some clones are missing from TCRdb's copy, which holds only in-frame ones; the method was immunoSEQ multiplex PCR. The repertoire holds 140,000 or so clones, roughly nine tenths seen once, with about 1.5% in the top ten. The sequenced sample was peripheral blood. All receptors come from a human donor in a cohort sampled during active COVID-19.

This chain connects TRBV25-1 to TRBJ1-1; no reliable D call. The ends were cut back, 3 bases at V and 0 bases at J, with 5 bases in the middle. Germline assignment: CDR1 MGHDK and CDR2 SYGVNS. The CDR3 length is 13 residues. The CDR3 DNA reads TGTGCCAGCAGTGAGTCCGTGAACACTGAAGCTTTCTTT. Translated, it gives CASSESVNTEAFF.

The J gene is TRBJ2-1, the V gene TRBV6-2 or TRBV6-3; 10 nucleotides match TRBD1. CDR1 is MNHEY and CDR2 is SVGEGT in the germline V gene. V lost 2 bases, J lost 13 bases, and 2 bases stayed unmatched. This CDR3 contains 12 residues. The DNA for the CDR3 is TGTGCCAGCAGTTACCGACAGGGGGCCCAGTTCTTC. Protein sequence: CASSYRQGAQFF.

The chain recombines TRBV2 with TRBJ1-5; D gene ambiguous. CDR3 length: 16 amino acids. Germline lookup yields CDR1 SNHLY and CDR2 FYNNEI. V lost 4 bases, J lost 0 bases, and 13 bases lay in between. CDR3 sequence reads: CASSVSTDYSNQPQHF. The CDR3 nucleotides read TGTGCCAGCAGTGTTTCTACAGATTATAGCAATCAGCCCCAGCATTTT.

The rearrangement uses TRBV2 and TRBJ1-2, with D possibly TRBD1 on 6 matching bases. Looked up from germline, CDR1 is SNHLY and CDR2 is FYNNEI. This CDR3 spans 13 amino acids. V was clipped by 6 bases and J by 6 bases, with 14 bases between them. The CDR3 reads CASRQGITDGYTF. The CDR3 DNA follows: TGTGCCAGCAGACAGGGTATTACTGATGGCTACACCTTC.

This chain's CDR3 is CASSESFMAGRQETQYF. The CDR3 bases are TGTGCCAGCAGTGAAAGTTTTATGGCGGGGCGACAAGAGACCCAGTACTTC. This rearrangement joins TRBV2 to TRBJ2-5; D is possibly TRBD2 (6 bases). The CDR3 length is 17 residues. Deletions cut 2 bases from V and 2 bases from J, with 18 bases between. Germline loops: CDR1 SNHLY, CDR2 FYNNEI.

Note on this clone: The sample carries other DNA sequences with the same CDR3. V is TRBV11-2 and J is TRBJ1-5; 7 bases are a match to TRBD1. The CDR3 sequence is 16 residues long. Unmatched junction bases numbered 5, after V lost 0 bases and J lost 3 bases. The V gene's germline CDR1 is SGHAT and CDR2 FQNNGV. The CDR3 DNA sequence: TGTGCCAGCAGCTTAGATTGGACAGGAGACAATCAGCCCCAGCATTTT. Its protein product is CASSLDWTGDNQPQHF. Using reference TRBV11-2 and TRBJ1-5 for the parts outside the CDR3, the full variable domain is EAGVAQSPRYKIIEKRQSVAFWCNPISGHATLYWYQQILGQGPKLLIQFQNNGVVDDSQLPKDRFSAERLKGVDSTLKIQPAKLEDSAVYLCASSLDWTGDNQPQHFGDGTRLSIL.

The CDR3 reads CASSQQGAGNEKLFF. For the CDR3, the DNA is TGTGCCAGCAGCCAACAGGGGGCCGGTAATGAAAAACTGTTTTTT. This sequence joins TRBV2 and TRBJ1-4; 9 bases agree with TRBD1. The germline V gene encodes CDR1 SNHLY and CDR2 FYNNEI. The CDR3 loop spans 15 amino acids. V gave up 6 bases and J gave up 4 bases; unmatched junction bases: 6.

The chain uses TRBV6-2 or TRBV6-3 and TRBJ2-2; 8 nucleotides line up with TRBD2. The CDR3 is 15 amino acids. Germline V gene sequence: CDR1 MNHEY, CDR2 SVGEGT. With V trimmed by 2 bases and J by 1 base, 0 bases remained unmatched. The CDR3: CASSYAGGNTGELFF. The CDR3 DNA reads TGTGCCAGCAGTTACGCGGGGGGGAACACCGGGGAGCTGTTTTTT.